These 26 T cell receptor beta chains were all obtained from the same sample, sequenced in a study of shared clonotypes between healthy human individuals. Data came from immunoSEQ multiplex PCR; TCRdb stores just in-frame clones and leaves some out. Altogether under 2,500,000 clones are present, about 94% being singletons, with the ten largest covering 0.13%. What was sequenced was naive CD4+ T cells sorted from blood. The subset was: CD45RA+ positively selected. These receptors came from a man younger than 30 in good health.

This chain uses TRBV21-1 with TRBJ2-2; TRBD2, the table's D call, lacks a check against the DNA. TRBV21-1 corresponds to a pseudogene. This CDR3 has 17 amino acids. The CDR3 reads CASSKNTYPTRTGELFF. The DNA for the CDR3 is TGTGCCAGCAGCAAAAATACCTACCCTACCCGCACCGGGGAGCTGTTTTTT.

The chain joins TRBV28 to TRBJ2-2; D is uncertain. V gave up 2 bases and J gave up 1 base, with 5 bases separating them. Germline CDR1 reads MDHEN; CDR2 reads SYDVKM. This CDR3 spans 14 amino acids. CDR3 coding DNA: TGTGCCAGCAGTTTAATCGGGAACACCGGGGAGCTGTTTTTT. Translated, it gives CASSLIGNTGELFF.

With regard to this clone: This sample includes further DNA sequences coding for the same CDR3. The gene calls are TRBV5-1 and TRBJ2-7; 12 positions match TRBD2. Germline CDR1 reads SGHRS; CDR2 reads YFSETQ. The CDR3 is 15 residues long. The junction had 4 bases not matched to a gene; V was cut back by 4 bases and J by 2 bases. CDR3 amino acids: CASSTLAGGTYEQYF. CDR3 in DNA: TGCGCCAGCAGCACCCTAGCGGGGGGGACCTACGAGCAGTACTTC. The entire variable domain, with the rest obtained from reference TRBV5-1 and TRBJ2-7, is as follows: KAGVTQTPRYLIKTRGQQVTLSCSPISGHRSVSWYQQTPGQGLQFLFEYFSETQRNKGNFPGRFSGRQFSNSRSEMNVSTLELGDSALYLCASSTLAGGTYEQYFGPGTRLTVT.

The CDR3 DNA reads as TGTGCCAGCAGTTTCGTAACAGGGCAAACCTACGAGCAGTACTTC. Protein sequence: CASSFVTGQTYEQYF. The rearrangement links TRBV28 to TRBJ2-7; weak D call: TRBD1 (6 bases). Germline V lookup: CDR1 MDHEN, CDR2 SYDVKM. The CDR3 loop spans 15 amino acids. The V end lost 3 bases, the J end lost 2 bases, and 14 bases lay between the germline ends.

With regard to this clone: Within the sample, other DNA sequences also encode this same CDR3. The chain links TRBV7-6 to TRBJ1-5; D gene uncertain. This CDR3 has 13 amino acids. Germline V gene sequence: CDR1 SGHVS, CDR2 FNYEAQ. Trimming took 3 bases from V and 1 from J, leaving 4 bases between them. The chain's CDR3 is CASSLASNQPQHF. The CDR3 nucleotides read TGTGCCAGCAGCTTGGCAAGCAATCAGCCCCAGCATTTT.

This sequence joins TRBV6-5 and TRBJ2-2, with 12 bases that match TRBD2. CDR3 length equals 15 residues. CDR1 is MNHEY, CDR2 SVGAGI, per germline. Germline trimming cut 6 bases from V and 5 bases from J; bases unmatched to any gene: 4. CDR3 sequence (DNA): TGTGCCAGCAGCCCCGGGACTAGCGGGACCGGGGAGCTGTTTTTT. This encodes CASSPGTSGTGELFF.

CDR3: CASGLGWTGTRNNEQFF. CDR3 in DNA: TGTGCTAGTGGTTTGGGCTGGACAGGGACGAGAAACAATGAGCAGTTCTTC. The rearrangement joins TRBV12-5 to TRBJ2-1; 8 nucleotides match TRBD1. The CDR3 is made up of 17 amino acids. Losses at the gene ends were 1 base for V and 5 bases for J; bases not matched to a gene: 10. Germline CDR1 LGHNT, CDR2 FRNRAP. Full variable domain (outside the CDR3, taken from reference TRBV12-5 and TRBJ2-1): DARVTQTPRHKVTEMGQEVTMRCQPILGHNTVFWYRQTMMQGLELLAYFRNRAPLDDSGMPKDRFSAEMPDATLATLKIQPSEPRDSAVYFCASGLGWTGTRNNEQFFGPGTRLTVL.

The rearrangement uses TRBV5-6 and TRBJ2-7; D tentatively reads TRBD1 or TRBD2 (5 bases each). V gave up 6 bases and J gave up 6 bases, with 22 bases separating them. The CDR3 loop spans 15 amino acids. Germline V lookup: CDR1 SGHDT, CDR2 YYEEEE. The CDR3 DNA reads TGTGCCAGCACACGGGATAGGACATCTCTCTCCGAGCAGTACTTC. Amino acids: CASTRDRTSLSEQYF.

The genes are TRBV7-9 and TRBJ2-7, with D perhaps matching TRBD1 (6 bases). Per germline, CDR1 SEHNR and CDR2 FQNEAQ (reference sequence). The CDR3 length is 15 residues. Trimming pared 3 bases from V and 3 bases from J, leaving 15 bases between. The CDR3 DNA follows: TGTGCCAGCAGCTTTGCTACGGGACAAAACTACGAGCAGTACTTC. Translated, it gives CASSFATGQNYEQYF.

Only one count was recorded for this clone. Other DNA sequences from this sample encode an identical CDR3 as well. V gene TRBV6-5 combines with J gene TRBJ1-2, with D possibly matching TRBD1 (5 bases). CDR3 size: 12 residues. The V end lost 2 bases, the J end lost 6 bases, and 7 bases lay between the germline ends. Germline values: CDR1 MNHEY, CDR2 SVGAGI. This CDR3 is CASSYGGNGYTF. CDR3 sequence (DNA): TGTGCCAGCAGTTACGGGGGAAATGGCTACACCTTC.

This chain links TRBV29-1 with TRBJ1-2, with TRBD1 matching over 8 bases. Trimming at V came to 4 bases and at J to 4 bases, leaving 5 bases not matched to a gene. The germline CDR1 and CDR2 sequences are SQVTM and ANQGSEA. The CDR3 loop spans 13 amino acids. The CDR3: CSVGQGNGYGYTF. The CDR3 nucleotides read TGCAGCGTTGGACAGGGGAACGGCTATGGCTACACCTTC.

The V call is TRBV6-1, the J call TRBJ2-7; TRBD2 might be the D (5 bases). V lost 5 bases, J lost 2 bases, and 10 bases lay in between. Germline lookup yields CDR1 MNHNS and CDR2 SASEGT. The CDR3 sequence is 13 residues long. The CDR3 region is CASSLSGTYEQYF. The CDR3 region has the DNA TGTGCCAGCAGTTTGTCCGGGACCTACGAGCAGTACTTC.

Note on this clone: The same CDR3 also results from other DNA sequences found in this sample. V usage is TRBV5-1 and J usage is TRBJ1-1, with TRBD1 matching 9 bases. CDR1 is SGHRS and CDR2 is YFSETQ in the germline V gene. After removal of 0 bases from V and 7 bases from J, the junction contained 1 base not matched to a gene. The CDR3 is made up of 13 amino acids. The CDR3 bases are TGCGCCAGCAGCTTGGAGGGACAGGGTGAAGCTTTCTTT. Residues: CASSLEGQGEAFF.

V gene TRBV10-3 combines with J gene TRBJ1-6; 10 bases are a match to TRBD1. CDR3 length: 14 residues. Germline V gene lookup returns CDR1 ENHRY and CDR2 SYGVKD. V dropped 7 bases and J dropped 14; count of bases not matched to a gene: 11. CDR3 in amino acids: CAITSDRGGDALHF. CDR3 sequence (DNA): TGTGCCATCACCTCGGACAGGGGGGGGGATGCCCTCCACTTT.

This chain uses TRBV10-2 with TRBJ2-7; TRBD1 is a possible D gene (7 bases). Trimming stripped 8 bases from V and 4 bases from J, with 21 bases between. The CDR3 extends over 15 amino acids. CDR1 is WSHSY, CDR2 SAAADI, per germline. The CDR3 DNA follows: TGCGCCAGCGGCAGGGACAGTTTGGGGGGTTACGAGCAGTACTTC. Protein product: CASGRDSLGGYEQYF.

The chain joins TRBV7-9 to TRBJ1-2; possibly TRBD1 for D (5 bases). Trimming shortened V by 5 bases and J by 8 bases, and 9 bases separated the two germline ends. Germline V gene data show CDR1 as SEHNR and CDR2 as FQNEAQ (reference sequence). CDR3 length: 11 amino acids. In nucleotides, the CDR3 is TGTGCCAGCAGCGGGGCCCCCGGCTACACCTTC. Translating gives CASSGAPGYTF.

The chain is built from TRBV18 and TRBJ2-1, with TRBD2 matching 7 bases. The CDR3 length is 15 residues. The junction had 9 bases not matched to a gene; V was cut back by 3 bases and J by 7 bases. Germline CDR1 is KGHSH and CDR2 is LQKENI. The CDR3 DNA sequence: TGTGCCAGCTCACCGGCGGCGGGAGTGCGGAATGAGCAGTTCTTC. As protein: CASSPAAGVRNEQFF.

The V and J genes are TRBV19 and TRBJ2-2; 10 positions match TRBD2. J lost 5 bases, V lost 10 bases, and 25 bases had no gene match. The CDR3 covers 20 residues. Germline-derived CDR1 and CDR2 are LNHDA and SQIVND (reference sequence). CDR3 amino acids: CATSLGLAAREGWATGELFF. As DNA, the CDR3 is TGTGCCACCTCCCTCGGACTAGCGGCCAGAGAAGGGTGGGCGACCGGGGAGCTGTTTTTT. The variable domain in full, completed from reference TRBV19 and TRBJ2-2, reads DGGITQSPKYLFRKEGQNVTLSCEQNLNHDAMYWYRQDPGQGLRLIYYSQIVNDFQKGDIAEGYSVSREKKESFPLTVTSAQKNPTAFYLCATSLGLAAREGWATGELFFGEGSRLTVL.

This clone was found once. The chain joins TRBV5-1 to TRBJ1-6, with D unresolved. The germline V gene encodes CDR1 SGHRS and CDR2 YFSETQ. The V and J ends lost 4 bases and 7 bases respectively, with 18 bases between them. The CDR3 spans 16 residues. Written as DNA, the CDR3 is TGCGCCAGCAGCCCGGACGGCCGGACCCTCAATTCACCCCTCCACTTT. Encoded protein: CASSPDGRTLNSPLHF.

The rearrangement links TRBV27 to TRBJ2-3; TRBD2 matches at 14 bases. Germline values: CDR1 MNHEY, CDR2 SMNVEV (reference sequence). The CDR3 runs 19 residues. Germline trimming cut 5 bases from V and 1 base from J; bases unmatched to any gene: 11. The CDR3 spells CASSPRWTSGGLGTDTQYF. In nucleotides, the CDR3 is TGTGCCAGCAGTCCCCGCTGGACTAGCGGGGGGCTCGGCACAGATACGCAGTATTTT.

The V gene is TRBV6-1, the J gene TRBJ1-2, with 10 bases that match TRBD1. Losses at the gene ends were 4 bases for V and 6 bases for J; bases not matched to a gene: 8. CDR3 length: 15 amino acids. CDR1 is MNHNS and CDR2 is SASEGT in the germline V gene. This CDR3 is CASSGSGTGVNGYTF. Here the CDR3 DNA reads TGTGCCAGCAGTGGATCCGGGACAGGGGTAAATGGCTACACCTTC.

The V gene is TRBV5-6, the J gene TRBJ2-2, with 10 nucleotides matching TRBD1. This CDR3 region has 17 residues. Germline CDR1 reads SGHDT; CDR2 reads YYEEEE. V gave up 3 bases and J gave up 7 bases; unmatched junction bases: 12. The CDR3 sequence is CASSSDYRDRGHGELFF. The CDR3 bases are TGTGCCAGCAGCTCCGATTACCGGGACAGGGGTCACGGGGAGCTGTTTTTT.

The table lists this clone with a count of one. The V and J genes are TRBV30 and TRBJ1-2, with D perhaps TRBD1 (5 bases). Trimming stripped 4 bases from V and 5 bases from J, with 11 bases between. Germline values: CDR1 GTSNPN, CDR2 SVGIG (reference sequence). The CDR3 is made up of 12 amino acids. CDR3 sequence (DNA): TGTGCCTGGAAGAGACAGCAGTATGGCTACACCTTC. Amino acids: CAWKRQQYGYTF.

This chain connects TRBV29-1 to TRBJ2-7; D unclear. The CDR3 covers 12 residues. Trimming pared 7 bases from V and 0 bases from J, leaving 10 bases between. CDR1 SQVTM and CDR2 ANQGSEA come from the germline V gene. CDR3 nucleotide sequence: TGCAGCGCCAAAAGTAACTCCTACGAGCAGTACTTC. This encodes CSAKSNSYEQYF.

V gene TRBV10-3 combines with J gene TRBJ1-6; TRBD1 might be the D (6 bases). Trimming removed 4 bases from V and 4 bases from J, with 8 bases in between. Germline CDR1 and CDR2: ENHRY and SYGVKD. The CDR3 has 14 amino acids. In DNA form, the CDR3 reads TGTGCCATCAGTGTAGACAGGTATAATTCACCCCTCCACTTT. It encodes CAISVDRYNSPLHF.

The V and J genes are TRBV11-1 and TRBJ1-5; D is uncertain. Germline loops: CDR1 SGHAT, CDR2 FQDESV (reference sequence). This CDR3 is 13 amino acids long. The V end lost 5 bases, the J end lost 0 bases, and 5 bases lay between the germline ends. The CDR3 DNA follows: TGTGCCAGCAGCCCTGATAGCAATCAGCCCCAGCATTTT. Protein product: CASSPDSNQPQHF.